One sample yielded the 5 T cell receptor beta chains listed below, sequenced in a study of blood T cells in healthy people across ages. Then a second PCR, running roughly 6 to 11 cycles, was carried out with a sample-barcoded 5' primer and a J-beta primer mix. Each CDR3 protein is one row after TCRdb ran MiXCR on the 5' RACE reads. The sample consists of hundreds of thousands of distinct CDR3 sequences, roughly 50% of them appearing once. The sequenced sample was blood. These receptors originate from a man between 25 and 39 years old in good health.

A few counts support this clonotype. The chain joins TRBV28 to TRBJ2-7; D gene uncertain. V shed 8 bases and J shed 3 bases, with 8 bases lying between them. This CDR3 is 11 amino acids long. CDR1 is MDHEN and CDR2 is SYDVKM in the germline V gene. CDR3 in DNA: TGTGCCAGCCGGGCGTACTACGAGCAGTACTTC. This codes for CASRAYYEQYF.

The chain uses TRBV9 and TRBJ2-7; 7 bases line up with TRBD1. CDR1 and CDR2 from the germline V gene are SGDLS and YYNGEE. The CDR3 has 16 residues. The V and J ends lost 0 bases and 3 bases, in that order; junction bases with no gene match: 9. The CDR3 spells CASSVGSGQTNYEQYF. In DNA, the CDR3 is TGTGCCAGCAGCGTAGGTTCGGGACAGACCAACTACGAGCAGTACTTC.

This chain uses TRBV2 with TRBJ2-6, with 10 bases that match TRBD1. This CDR3 is built from 18 residues. After removal of 6 bases from V and 1 base from J, the junction contained 9 bases not matched to a gene. CDR1 SNHLY and CDR2 FYNNEI come from the germline V gene. The CDR3: CASRGLRQGASGANVLTF. CDR3 nucleotide sequence: TGTGCCAGCAGAGGTCTCCGACAGGGGGCTTCTGGGGCCAACGTCCTGACTTTC.

The chain is built from TRBV10-3 and TRBJ2-5; D tentatively reads TRBD1 or TRBD2 (5 bases each). Germline V gene sequence: CDR1 ENHRY, CDR2 SYGVKD. The CDR3 consists of 13 residues. Trimming took off 4 bases at V and 1 base at J, with 7 bases between the two ends. For the CDR3, the DNA is TGTGCCATCAGTGGAGGGGTCCAAGAGACCCAGTACTTC. Its translation is CAISGGVQETQYF.

This chain uses TRBV9 with TRBJ2-5; the match to TRBD1 covers 7 bases. The J call may be incorrect, as the DNA end agrees better with TRBJ2-7. CDR3 length equals 15 residues. CDR1 and CDR2 from the germline V gene are SGDLS and YYNGEE. CDR3 loop: CASSPTGDFSDEQYF. CDR3 DNA: TGTGCCAGCAGCCCAACAGGGGATTTCTCTGACGAGCAGTACTTC.